The entry below describes one T cell receptor (beta chain). The CDR3 consists of 19 residues. V was clipped by 0 bases and J by 4 bases, with 23 bases between them. Germline V CDR1 and CDR2: LGHNT, FRNRAP. The data stem from a study of blood T cell repertoires in COVID-19. Living in under 30 US areas, the participants were between roughly 18 and 95 years of age. Cohorts were assigned according to the clinical history that participants reported. In the study's own analysis: Quantification of nucleated cells was approximated via reference gene primer amplification. Profiled with immunoSEQ multiplex PCR; TCRdb holds only in-frame clones, not every one. That table is the source of V, J and clone size, and D and trimming were worked out from the DNA. The sample includes some 490,000 clones, 70% to 90% of them seen just once.

Sample: PBMCs or T cells enriched from blood (not recorded which). This chain links TRBV12-5 with TRBJ2-3, with D perhaps TRBD1 (7 bases). This receptor was taken from a woman aged 60-70 years who had recovered from COVID-19. DNA for the CDR3: TGTGCTAGTGGTTTGGTCAGGGGGGTTCAGGGGGTAGGTTCAGATACGCAGTATTTT. Its translation is CASGLVRGVQGVGSDTQYF. Full variable domain (remainder filled in from reference TRBV12-5 and TRBJ2-3): DARVTQTPRHKVTEMGQEVTMRCQPILGHNTVFWYRQTMMQGLELLAYFRNRAPLDDSGMPKDRFSAEMPDATLATLKIQPSEPRDSAVYFCASGLVRGVQGVGSDTQYFGPGTRLTVL.